The 22 T cell receptor beta chains reported below all come from one sample, sequenced in a study of shared clonotypes between healthy human individuals. Using immunoSEQ multiplex PCR, the repertoire was profiled, and TCRdb retains in-frame clones only, with some absent. The sample lists approximately 940,000 clones, around 80% occurring once. The sequencing input was memory CD4+ T cells sorted from blood. The subset here: CD45RA-negative fraction. The receptor set was obtained from a man in his late teens or twenties in good health.

The V and J genes are TRBV5-8 and TRBJ1-5; no firm D call. There are 14 residues in the CDR3. The V gene lost 5 bases and the J gene lost 3 bases, with 12 bases spanning the gap. CDR1 and CDR2 (germline): SGHTS, YDEGEE. The CDR3 sequence: CASRLGGYNQPQHF. The CDR3 DNA reads as TGTGCCAGCAGACTGGGAGGATACAATCAGCCCCAGCATTTT.

This chain uses TRBV2 with TRBJ2-1; the D is unclear. The CDR3 totals 11 residues. V was shortened by 2 bases and J by 4 bases, with 0 bases between the two germline ends. Germline assignment: CDR1 SNHLY and CDR2 FYNNEI. CDR3 bases: TGTGCCAGCAGTGAATACAATGAGCAGTTCTTC. Its translation is CASSEYNEQFF.

This chain links TRBV29-1 with TRBJ2-7; TRBD1 agrees at 8 bases. V shed 5 bases, J shed 4 bases, and the junction held 10 bases outside the gene matches. Germline-derived CDR1 and CDR2 are SQVTM and ANQGSEA. The CDR3 spans 14 residues. CDR3 in amino acids: CSVILGQGQYEQYF. The DNA of the CDR3 is TGCAGCGTTATTCTAGGACAGGGACAGTACGAGCAGTACTTC.

The chain is built from TRBV5-4 and TRBJ2-2; 8 nucleotides agree with TRBD2. Germline lookup yields CDR1 SGHNT and CDR2 YYREEE (reference sequence). The junction had 13 bases not matched to a gene; V was cut back by 5 bases and J by 7 bases. The CDR3 loop spans 16 amino acids. DNA of the CDR3: TGTGCCAGCAGTCCCGGGACTAGGTGGGGGAGCGGGGAGCTGTTTTTT. Its protein is CASSPGTRWGSGELFF.

The chain couples TRBV7-3 to TRBJ2-5; D is uncertain. The germline CDR1 and CDR2 sequences are SGHTA and FQGTGA. This CDR3 comprises 15 residues. V shed 1 base and J shed 5 bases, with 14 bases lying between them. In nucleotides, the CDR3 is TGTGCCAGCAGCTTAAATGGGTTCGAGGTCGAGACCCAGTACTTC. This gives the protein CASSLNGFEVETQYF.

In this sample, this clone turned up a few times. The V call is TRBV7-2, the J call TRBJ1-6; D gene unclear. CDR1 and CDR2 (germline): SGHTA, FQGNSA. With 5 bases removed from V and 4 bases from J, the gap between germline ends came to 12 bases. This CDR3 has 15 residues. This CDR3 is CASSPRTGYNSPLHF. CDR3 DNA: TGTGCCAGCAGCCCCAGGACTGGTTATAATTCACCCCTCCACTTT.

This chain uses TRBV10-3 with TRBJ1-1; D gene ambiguous. The germline V and J ends were trimmed by 5 bases and 3 bases, with 10 bases remaining between them. Germline assignment: CDR1 ENHRY and CDR2 SYGVKD. CDR3 length equals 13 residues. CDR3: CAISPRRDTEAFF. CDR3 in DNA: TGTGCCATCAGTCCTAGAAGGGACACTGAAGCTTTCTTT.

This rearrangement joins TRBV25-1 to TRBJ1-1; 7 nucleotides match TRBD1. CDR1 MGHDK and CDR2 SYGVNS come from the germline V gene. The CDR3 spans 14 residues. With V trimmed by 5 bases and J by 0 bases, 3 bases remained unmatched. CDR3 sequence (DNA): TGTGCCAGCAGTAGGGGGCAAATGAACACTGAAGCTTTCTTT. Translation: CASSRGQMNTEAFF.

This sequence joins TRBV6-5 and TRBJ2-3; 11 nucleotides line up with TRBD1. V lost 6 bases to trimming and J lost 7 bases; unmatched junction nucleotides: 9. Germline CDR1 and CDR2: MNHEY and SVGAGI. The CDR3 extends over 15 amino acids. In DNA form, the CDR3 reads TGTGCCAGCAGCCGGACAGGGGACAGGGGGAATACGCAGTATTTT. Its translation: CASSRTGDRGNTQYF.

J is TRBJ2-7 and V is TRBV20-1; no definite D call. V was trimmed by 2 bases and J by 5 bases, leaving 4 bases between them. CDR3 size: 10 residues. Looked up from germline, CDR1 is DFQATT and CDR2 is SNEGSKA (reference sequence). CDR3 sequence (DNA): TGCAGTGCTAGAAGTAACGAGCAGTACTTC. Amino acid sequence: CSARSNEQYF.

This clone was observed a handful of times. V and J are TRBV30 and TRBJ1-1; D call uncertain. This CDR3 comprises 13 residues. Trimming left V 4 bases short and J 6 bases short, with 15 bases between. Germline V gene data show CDR1 as GTSNPN and CDR2 as SVGIG (reference sequence). For the CDR3, the DNA is TGTGCCTGGATTATCAACTCGTTTTCTGAAGCTTTCTTT. The encoded protein is CAWIINSFSEAFF.

The table lists this clone with a few counts. This chain joins TRBV7-8 and TRBJ2-1, with 9 bases matching TRBD2. Trimming at V came to 5 bases and at J to 0 bases, leaving 8 bases not matched to a gene. The CDR3 runs 17 residues. Germline V CDR1 and CDR2: SGHVS, FQNEAQ. The CDR3 protein is CASSPRDSGGSYNEQFF. DNA for the CDR3: TGTGCCAGCAGCCCTCGTGATAGCGGGGGCTCCTACAATGAGCAGTTCTTC.

This chain connects TRBV6-5 to TRBJ2-3, with unresolved D. V lost 2 bases to trimming and J lost 0 bases, with 9 bases between them. The germline V gene has CDR1 MNHEY and CDR2 SVGAGI. This CDR3 is 15 amino acids long. The CDR3 loop is CASSYRPSSTDTQYF. CDR3 sequence (DNA): TGTGCCAGCAGTTACAGGCCTTCTAGCACAGATACGCAGTATTTT.

The genes are TRBV10-1 and TRBJ2-5, with D unclear. Looked up from germline, CDR1 is WNHNN and CDR2 is SYGVQD (reference sequence). The CDR3 length is 13 residues. V was clipped by 4 bases and J by 0 bases, with 6 bases between them. The CDR3 DNA reads as TGCGCCAGCAGTGGACGGCACCAAGAGACCCAGTACTTC. Amino acid sequence: CASSGRHQETQYF.

The chain links TRBV15 to TRBJ2-3; D tentatively reads TRBD1 or TRBD2 (5 bases each). V was clipped by 3 bases and J by 0 bases, with 7 bases between them. Germline V gene data show CDR1 as LNHNV and CDR2 as YYDKDF (reference sequence). The CDR3 length is 14 residues. CDR3 nucleotide sequence: TGTGCCACCAGCAGGGGGGAGAGCACAGATACGCAGTATTTT. Its translation is CATSRGESTDTQYF.

The gene calls are TRBV21-1 and TRBJ2-2; whether TRBD2, the table's D call, matches the DNA was not checked. TRBV21-1 is classified as a pseudogene. This CDR3 spans 13 amino acids. The CDR3 loop reads CASSKGEGGELFF. The CDR3 DNA sequence: TGTGCCAGCAGCAAAGGTGAGGGCGGGGAGCTGTTTTTT.

The genes are TRBV6-1 and TRBJ1-5; maybe TRBD1 (5 bases). Looked up from germline, CDR1 is MNHNS and CDR2 is SASEGT. This CDR3 has 15 amino acids. V lost 6 bases and J lost 1, with 13 bases in between. CDR3 amino acids: CASSPPGLSNQPQHF. CDR3 DNA: TGTGCCAGCAGCCCCCCAGGGTTAAGCAATCAGCCCCAGCATTTT.

This clone was counted a few times. The chain couples TRBV11-2 to TRBJ1-1, with D possibly matching TRBD1 (5 bases). CDR1 and CDR2 (germline): SGHAT, FQNNGV. Trimming shortened V by 5 bases and J by 0 bases, and 10 bases separated the two germline ends. The CDR3 extends over 14 amino acids. CDR3 sequence (DNA): TGTGCCAGCAGCAGACAGACCATGAACACTGAAGCTTTCTTT. It specifies CASSRQTMNTEAFF. The full variable domain, in which reference TRBV11-2 and TRBJ1-1 provide the parts outside the CDR3, is EAGVAQSPRYKIIEKRQSVAFWCNPISGHATLYWYQQILGQGPKLLIQFQNNGVVDDSQLPKDRFSAERLKGVDSTLKIQPAKLEDSAVYLCASSRQTMNTEAFFGQGTRLTVV.

The chain uses TRBV6-1 and TRBJ2-7; D is unresolved. The germline gives CDR1 MNHNS, CDR2 SASEGT. V was clipped by 5 bases and J by 1 base, with 12 bases between them. The CDR3 covers 14 residues. The CDR3 coding sequence is TGTGCCAGCAGTCTGCATTTGGGGTCCTACGAGCAGTACTTC. This encodes CASSLHLGSYEQYF.

The gene calls are TRBV13 and TRBJ2-1, with 8 nucleotides matching TRBD2. Looked up from germline, CDR1 is PRHDT and CDR2 is FYEKMQ (reference sequence). V was clipped by 5 bases and J by 3 bases; unmatched bases: 9. The CDR3 length is 16 residues. CDR3 in DNA: TGTGCCAGCAGCCCCGCCGGGGGGGGGCTCTACAATGAGCAGTTCTTC. Its translation is CASSPAGGGLYNEQFF. The complete variable domain, with remaining parts taken from reference TRBV13 and TRBJ2-1, reads AAGVIQSPRHLIKEKRETATLKCYPIPRHDTVYWYQQGPGQDPQFLISFYEKMQSDKGSIPDRFSAQQFSDYHSELNMSSLELGDSALYFCASSPAGGGLYNEQFFGPGTRLTVL.

V usage is TRBV5-1 and J usage is TRBJ2-2, with D unclear. Germline V gene sequence: CDR1 SGHRS, CDR2 YFSETQ. There are 15 residues in the CDR3. Trimming stripped 1 base from V and 4 bases from J, with 11 bases between. CDR3: CASSLIEEGTGELFF. In DNA form, the CDR3 reads TGCGCCAGCAGCTTGATAGAGGAAGGCACCGGGGAGCTGTTTTTT.

V gene TRBV2 combines with J gene TRBJ1-5, with TRBD1 matching over 7 bases. The V gene end was trimmed by 6 bases and the J gene end by 3 bases; junction bases not matched to a gene: 8. Looked up from germline, CDR1 is SNHLY and CDR2 is FYNNEI. The CDR3 runs 15 residues. CDR3 sequence (DNA): TGTGCCAGCAGAACAGGGGAGGGTATCAATCAGCCCCAGCATTTT. Protein: CASRTGEGINQPQHF.